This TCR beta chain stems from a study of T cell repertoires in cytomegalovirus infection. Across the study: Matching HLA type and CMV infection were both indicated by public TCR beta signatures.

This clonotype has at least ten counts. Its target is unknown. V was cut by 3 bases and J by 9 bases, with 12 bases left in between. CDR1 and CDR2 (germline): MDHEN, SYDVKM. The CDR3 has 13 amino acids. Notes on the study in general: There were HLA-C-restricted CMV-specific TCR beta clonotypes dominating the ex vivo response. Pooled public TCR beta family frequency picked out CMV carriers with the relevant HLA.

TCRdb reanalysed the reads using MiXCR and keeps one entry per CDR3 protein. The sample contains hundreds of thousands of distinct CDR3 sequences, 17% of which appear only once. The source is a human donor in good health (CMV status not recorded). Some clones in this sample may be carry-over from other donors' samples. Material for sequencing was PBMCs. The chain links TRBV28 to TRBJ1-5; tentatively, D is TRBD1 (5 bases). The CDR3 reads CASSFGRERPQHF. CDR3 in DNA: TGTGCCAGCAGTTTCGGCAGGGAGAGGCCCCAGCATTTT.